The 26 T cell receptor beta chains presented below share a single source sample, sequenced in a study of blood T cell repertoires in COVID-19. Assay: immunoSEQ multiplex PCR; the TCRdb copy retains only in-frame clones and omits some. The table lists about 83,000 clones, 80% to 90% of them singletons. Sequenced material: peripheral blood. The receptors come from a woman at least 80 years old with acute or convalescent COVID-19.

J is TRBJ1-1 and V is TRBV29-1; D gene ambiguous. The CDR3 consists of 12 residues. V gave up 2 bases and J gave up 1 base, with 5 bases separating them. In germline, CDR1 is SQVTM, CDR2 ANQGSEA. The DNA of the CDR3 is TGCAGCGTTGAACGGGGGAACACTGAAGCTTTCTTT. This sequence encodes CSVERGNTEAFF. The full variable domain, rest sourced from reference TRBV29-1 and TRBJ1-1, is SAVISQKPSRDICQRGTSLTIQCQVDSQVTMMFWYRQQPGQSLTLIATANQGSEATYESGFVIDKFPISRPNLTFSTLTVSNMSPEDSSIYLCSVERGNTEAFFGQGTRLTVV.

CDR3 bases: TGCGCCAGCAGCCAAGCCCCTCTAGCGGGGGGGAATGAGCAGTTCTTC. This encodes CASSQAPLAGGNEQFF. The chain combines TRBV4-1 with TRBJ2-1; the match to TRBD2 covers 12 bases. V was pared by 1 base and J by 7 bases, with 5 bases of the junction left unmatched. Germline V lookup: CDR1 MGHRA, CDR2 YSYEKL. This CDR3 has 16 residues.

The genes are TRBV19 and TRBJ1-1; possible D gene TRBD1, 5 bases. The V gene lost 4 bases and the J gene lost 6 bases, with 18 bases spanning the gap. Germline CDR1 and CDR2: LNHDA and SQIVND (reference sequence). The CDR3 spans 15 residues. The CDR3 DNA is TGTGCCAGTAGTACCATCGGGGGGAAGGGGTCTGAAGCTTTCTTT. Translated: CASSTIGGKGSEAFF. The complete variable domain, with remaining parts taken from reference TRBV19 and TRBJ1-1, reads DGGITQSPKYLFRKEGQNVTLSCEQNLNHDAMYWYRQDPGQGLRLIYYSQIVNDFQKGDIAEGYSVSREKKESFPLTVTSAQKNPTAFYLCASSTIGGKGSEAFFGQGTRLTVV.

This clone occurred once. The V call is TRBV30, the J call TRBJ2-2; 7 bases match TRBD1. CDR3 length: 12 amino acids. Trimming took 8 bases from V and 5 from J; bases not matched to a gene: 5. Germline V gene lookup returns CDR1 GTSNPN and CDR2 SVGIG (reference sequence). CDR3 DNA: TGTGCCGGGTCGACAGGGACCGGGGAGCTGTTTTTT. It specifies CAGSTGTGELFF.

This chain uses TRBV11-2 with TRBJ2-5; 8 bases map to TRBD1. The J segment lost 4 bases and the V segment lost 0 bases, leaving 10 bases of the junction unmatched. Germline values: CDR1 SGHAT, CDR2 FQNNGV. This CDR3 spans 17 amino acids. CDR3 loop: CASSLDWTGWLRETQYF. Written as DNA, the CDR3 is TGTGCCAGCAGCTTAGACTGGACAGGGTGGCTAAGAGAGACCCAGTACTTC.

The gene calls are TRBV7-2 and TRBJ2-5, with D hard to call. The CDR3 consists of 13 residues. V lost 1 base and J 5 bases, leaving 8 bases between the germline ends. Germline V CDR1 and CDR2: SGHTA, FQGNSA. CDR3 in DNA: TGTGCCAGCAGCTTAGAAAATCGGGAGACCCAGTACTTC. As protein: CASSLENRETQYF. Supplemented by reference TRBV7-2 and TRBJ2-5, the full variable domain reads GAGVSQSPSNKVTEKGKDVELRCDPISGHTALYWYRQSLGQGLEFLIYFQGNSAPDKSGLPSDRFSAERTGGSVSTLTIQRTQQEDSAVYLCASSLENRETQYFGPGTRLLVL.

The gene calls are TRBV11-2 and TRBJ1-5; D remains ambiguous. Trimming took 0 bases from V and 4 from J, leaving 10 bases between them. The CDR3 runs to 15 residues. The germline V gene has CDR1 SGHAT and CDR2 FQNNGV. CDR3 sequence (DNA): TGTGCCAGCAGCTTAGAGCGCGGAGGGAATCAGCCCCAGCATTTT. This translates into CASSLERGGNQPQHF.

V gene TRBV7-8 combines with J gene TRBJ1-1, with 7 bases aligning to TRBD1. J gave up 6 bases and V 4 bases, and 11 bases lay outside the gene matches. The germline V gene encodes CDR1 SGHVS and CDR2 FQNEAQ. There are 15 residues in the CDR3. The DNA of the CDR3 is TGTGCCAGCAGCTCACGATCCAGGGGGGAACCTGAAGCTTTCTTT. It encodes CASSSRSRGEPEAFF. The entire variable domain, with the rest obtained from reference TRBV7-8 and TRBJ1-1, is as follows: GAGVSQSPRYKVAKRGQDVALRCDPISGHVSLFWYQQALGQGPEFLTYFQNEAQLDKSGLPSDRFFAERPEGSVSTLKIQRTQQEDSAVYLCASSSRSRGEPEAFFGQGTRLTVV.

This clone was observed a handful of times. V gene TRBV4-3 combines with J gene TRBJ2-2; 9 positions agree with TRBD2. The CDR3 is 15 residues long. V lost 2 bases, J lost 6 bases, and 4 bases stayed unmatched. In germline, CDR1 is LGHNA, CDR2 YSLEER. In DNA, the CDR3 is TGCGCCAGCAGCCAATTAGGCGGGGGGGCCGGGGAGCTGTTTTTT. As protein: CASSQLGGGAGELFF.

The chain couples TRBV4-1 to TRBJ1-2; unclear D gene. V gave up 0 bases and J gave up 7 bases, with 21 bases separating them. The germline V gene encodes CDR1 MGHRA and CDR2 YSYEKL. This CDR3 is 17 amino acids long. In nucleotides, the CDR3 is TGCGCCAGCAGCCAAGAAGGGAGACTGATCTTAAGACGTGGCTACACCTTC. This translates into CASSQEGRLILRRGYTF.

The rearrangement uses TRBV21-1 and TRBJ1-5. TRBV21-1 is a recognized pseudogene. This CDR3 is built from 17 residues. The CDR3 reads CASTRPGDIIVNQPQHF. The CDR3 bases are TGTGCCAGCACCCGTCCGGGGGATATCATCGTGAATCAGCCCCAGCATTTT.

In DNA, the CDR3 is TGTGCCAGCAGCCAAGATCTAAGACGCCCGGGCGGGGTAGATACGCAGTATTTT. Protein: CASSQDLRRPGGVDTQYF. The V and J genes are TRBV4-2 and TRBJ2-3; D possibly corresponds to TRBD2 (6 bases). Germline V gene sequence: CDR1 LGHNA, CDR2 YNFKEQ. V lost 0 bases and J 5 bases, leaving 21 bases between the germline ends. The CDR3 loop spans 18 amino acids.

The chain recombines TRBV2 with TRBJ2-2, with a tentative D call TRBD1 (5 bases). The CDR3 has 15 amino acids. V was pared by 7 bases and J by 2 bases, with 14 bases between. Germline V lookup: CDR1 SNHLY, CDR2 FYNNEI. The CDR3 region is CASKSYQGNTGELFF. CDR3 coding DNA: TGTGCCAGCAAATCTTACCAGGGAAACACCGGGGAGCTGTTTTTT.

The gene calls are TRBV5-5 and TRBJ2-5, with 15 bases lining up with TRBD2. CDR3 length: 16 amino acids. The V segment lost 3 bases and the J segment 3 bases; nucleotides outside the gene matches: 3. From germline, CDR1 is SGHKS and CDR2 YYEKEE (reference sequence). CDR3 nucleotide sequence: TGTGCCAGCAGCTCCGGACTAGCGGGGGGGGAAGAGACCCAGTACTTC. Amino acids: CASSSGLAGGEETQYF.

The CDR3 bases are TGTGCCAGCAGTATGACTGAAAACACTGAAGCTTTCTTT. Translating gives CASSMTENTEAFF. The rearrangement links TRBV6-4 to TRBJ1-1; D gene ambiguous. V lost 5 bases and J lost 2, with 9 bases in between. The CDR3 is 13 residues long. Germline loops: CDR1 MRHNA, CDR2 SNTAGT.

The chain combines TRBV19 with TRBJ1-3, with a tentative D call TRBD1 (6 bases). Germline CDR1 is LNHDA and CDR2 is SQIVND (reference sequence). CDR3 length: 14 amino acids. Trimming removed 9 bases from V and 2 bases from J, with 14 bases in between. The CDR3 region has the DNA TGTGCCAGCCTTGTCAGGGGAACTGGAAACACCATATATTTT. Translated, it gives CASLVRGTGNTIYF.

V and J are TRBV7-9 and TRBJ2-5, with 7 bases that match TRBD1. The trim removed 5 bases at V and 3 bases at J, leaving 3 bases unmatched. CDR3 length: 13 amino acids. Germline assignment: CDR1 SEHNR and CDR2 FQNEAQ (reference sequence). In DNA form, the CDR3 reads TGTGCCAGCAGCGCCGGGACAGAAGAGACCCAGTACTTC. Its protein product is CASSAGTEETQYF.

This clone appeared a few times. The CDR3, as DNA: TGTGCCACCAGTGATGGGGGACAGGGCACAGATACGCAGTATTTT. It encodes CATSDGGQGTDTQYF. V usage is TRBV24-1 and J usage is TRBJ2-3; TRBD1 matches at 8 bases. Germline CDR1 KGHDR, CDR2 SFDVKD. With V trimmed by 3 bases and J by 1 base, 2 bases remained unmatched. The CDR3 extends over 15 amino acids.

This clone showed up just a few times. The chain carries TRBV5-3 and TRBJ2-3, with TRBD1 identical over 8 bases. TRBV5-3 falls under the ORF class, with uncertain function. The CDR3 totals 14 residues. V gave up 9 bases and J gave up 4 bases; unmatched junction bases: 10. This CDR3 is CAKEPGGWSDTQYF. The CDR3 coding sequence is TGTGCCAAAGAACCAGGGGGCTGGTCAGATACGCAGTATTTT.

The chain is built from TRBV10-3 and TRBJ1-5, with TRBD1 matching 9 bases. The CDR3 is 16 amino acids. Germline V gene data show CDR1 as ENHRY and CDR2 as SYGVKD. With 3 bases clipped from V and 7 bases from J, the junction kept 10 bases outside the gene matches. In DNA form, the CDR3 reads TGTGCCATCAGTGAACAGGGGGCGACACAAGAGCAGCCCCAGCATTTT. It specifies CAISEQGATQEQPQHF.

In DNA, the CDR3 is TGTGCCAGCAAAGAGGCAATGAACACTGAAGCTTTCTTT. It translates to CASKEAMNTEAFF. J is TRBJ1-1 and V is TRBV7-2; D gene ambiguous. The germline CDR1 and CDR2 sequences are SGHTA and FQGNSA. Between the trimmed V and J ends, which lost 7 bases and 0 bases, there was a span of 9 bases. This CDR3 has 13 amino acids.

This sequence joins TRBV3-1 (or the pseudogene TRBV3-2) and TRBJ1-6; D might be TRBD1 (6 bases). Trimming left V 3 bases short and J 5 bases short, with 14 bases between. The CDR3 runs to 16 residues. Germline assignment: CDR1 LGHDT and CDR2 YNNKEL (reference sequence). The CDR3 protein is CASSQGAWADNSPLHF. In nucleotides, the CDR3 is TGTGCCAGCAGCCAGGGGGCCTGGGCGGATAATTCACCCCTCCACTTT.

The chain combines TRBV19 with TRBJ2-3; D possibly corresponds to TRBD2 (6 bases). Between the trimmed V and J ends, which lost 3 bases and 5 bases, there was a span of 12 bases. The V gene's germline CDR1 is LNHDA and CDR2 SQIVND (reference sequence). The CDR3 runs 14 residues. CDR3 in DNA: TGTGCCAGTAGTATCCGGGAGCCGAGAGATACGCAGTATTTT. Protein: CASSIREPRDTQYF.

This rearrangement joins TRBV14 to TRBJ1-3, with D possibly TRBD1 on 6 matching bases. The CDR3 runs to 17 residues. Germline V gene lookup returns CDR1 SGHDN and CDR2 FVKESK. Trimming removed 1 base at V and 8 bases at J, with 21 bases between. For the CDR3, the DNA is TGTGCCAGCAGCCAAGGCTCGGGCTTTCTGACAGGACACACCATATATTTT. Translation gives CASSQGSGFLTGHTIYF.

The CDR3 sequence: CASSPGGSGVHEQYF. CDR3 DNA sequence: TGCGCCAGCAGCCCCGGAGGTAGCGGGGTCCACGAGCAGTACTTC. The chain has TRBV5-1 and TRBJ2-7; 8 positions match TRBD2. The V gene end was trimmed by 4 bases and the J gene end by 5 bases; junction bases not matched to a gene: 11. The germline gives CDR1 SGHRS, CDR2 YFSETQ. This CDR3 is built from 15 residues.

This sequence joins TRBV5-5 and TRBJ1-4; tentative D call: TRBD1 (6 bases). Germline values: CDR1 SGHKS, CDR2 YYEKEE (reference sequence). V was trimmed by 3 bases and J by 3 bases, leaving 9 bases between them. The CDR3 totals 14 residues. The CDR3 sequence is CASSSTGPNEKLFF. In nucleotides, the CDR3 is TGTGCCAGCAGCTCGACAGGTCCTAATGAAAAACTGTTTTTT.